These 8 T cell receptor beta chains originate from one sample sequenced in a study of blood T cell repertoires in COVID-19. Measured with immunoSEQ multiplex PCR; TCRdb has only the in-frame clones, and not every one. The sample holds roughly 88,000 clones, 87% seen once. Sequencing was performed on peripheral blood. Source of these receptors: a woman aged 55-75 years with COVID-19, enrolled during active disease.

V is TRBV7-9 and J is TRBJ2-7; 14 bases are a match to TRBD2. The ends lost 5 bases at V and 2 bases at J; junction bases unmatched: 8. CDR1 is SEHNR and CDR2 is FQNEAQ in the germline V gene (reference sequence). The CDR3 consists of 17 residues. In DNA, the CDR3 is TGTGCCAGCAGCCATTGGGGGACTAGCGGGGGAACCTACGAGCAGTACTTC. Translated, it gives CASSHWGTSGGTYEQYF.

This clone came up a few times. The rearrangement uses TRBV7-9 and TRBJ2-5; TRBD1 agrees at 8 bases. The germline CDR1 and CDR2 sequences are SEHNR and FQNEAQ (reference sequence). The CDR3 totals 18 residues. V was clipped by 4 bases and J by 1 base; unmatched bases: 14. The CDR3 spells CASSSESTRGQGQETQYF. CDR3 nucleotides: TGTGCCAGCAGCTCGGAATCCACCCGAGGACAGGGCCAAGAGACCCAGTACTTC.

The genes are TRBV2 and TRBJ2-2; TRBD2 agrees at 9 bases. This CDR3 spans 14 amino acids. V shed 6 bases, J shed 6 bases, and the junction held 5 bases outside the gene matches. Germline V gives CDR1 SNHLY, CDR2 FYNNEI. CDR3 loop: CASRAGTSPGELFF. CDR3 DNA: TGTGCCAGCAGGGCCGGGACTAGCCCCGGGGAGCTGTTTTTT.

This chain links TRBV5-6 with TRBJ1-1, with D hard to call. The CDR3 is made up of 14 amino acids. Germline loops: CDR1 SGHDT, CDR2 YYEEEE. Between the trimmed V and J ends, which lost 0 bases and 1 base, there was a span of 7 bases. CDR3 in DNA: TGTGCCAGCAGCTTGGGGAGACCGAACACTGAAGCTTTCTTT. Translating it yields CASSLGRPNTEAFF.

The chain uses TRBV3-1 (or the pseudogene TRBV3-2) and TRBJ2-3; 15 bases agree with TRBD2. J gave up 3 bases and V 4 bases, and 5 bases lay outside the gene matches. Germline CDR1 reads LGHDT; CDR2 reads YNNKEL (reference sequence). CDR3 length: 17 amino acids. CDR3 sequence: CASSPRTSGGATDTQYF. CDR3 nucleotide sequence: TGTGCCAGCAGCCCGCGGACTAGCGGGGGGGCAACAGATACGCAGTATTTT.

The chain combines TRBV27 with TRBJ1-1; D is undetermined. In germline, CDR1 is MNHEY, CDR2 SMNVEV (reference sequence). This CDR3 comprises 17 residues. V lost 8 bases and J lost 3, with 25 bases in between. CDR3 residues: CASAARPTSAGDTEAFF. The CDR3 nucleotides are TGTGCCAGCGCTGCCCGACCTACCTCCGCCGGAGACACTGAAGCTTTCTTT.

The chain joins TRBV7-2 to TRBJ1-6, with D possibly matching TRBD1 (6 bases). V was trimmed by 2 bases and J by 8 bases, leaving 13 bases between them. The CDR3 consists of 15 residues. The V gene's germline CDR1 is SGHTA and CDR2 FQGNSA. The CDR3 bases are TGTGCCAGCAGCTTACTGGCCAGGGGCGATTCACCCCTCCACTTT. This sequence encodes CASSLLARGDSPLHF.

This chain uses TRBV9 with TRBJ1-5, with D possibly TRBD1 on 6 matching bases. CDR3 size: 15 residues. Germline loops: CDR1 SGDLS, CDR2 YYNGEE. Trimming pared 2 bases from V and 5 bases from J, leaving 14 bases between. CDR3 DNA sequence: TGTGCCAGCAGCGTTCAGGGGACATCGGATCAGCCCCAGCATTTT. It translates to CASSVQGTSDQPQHF.